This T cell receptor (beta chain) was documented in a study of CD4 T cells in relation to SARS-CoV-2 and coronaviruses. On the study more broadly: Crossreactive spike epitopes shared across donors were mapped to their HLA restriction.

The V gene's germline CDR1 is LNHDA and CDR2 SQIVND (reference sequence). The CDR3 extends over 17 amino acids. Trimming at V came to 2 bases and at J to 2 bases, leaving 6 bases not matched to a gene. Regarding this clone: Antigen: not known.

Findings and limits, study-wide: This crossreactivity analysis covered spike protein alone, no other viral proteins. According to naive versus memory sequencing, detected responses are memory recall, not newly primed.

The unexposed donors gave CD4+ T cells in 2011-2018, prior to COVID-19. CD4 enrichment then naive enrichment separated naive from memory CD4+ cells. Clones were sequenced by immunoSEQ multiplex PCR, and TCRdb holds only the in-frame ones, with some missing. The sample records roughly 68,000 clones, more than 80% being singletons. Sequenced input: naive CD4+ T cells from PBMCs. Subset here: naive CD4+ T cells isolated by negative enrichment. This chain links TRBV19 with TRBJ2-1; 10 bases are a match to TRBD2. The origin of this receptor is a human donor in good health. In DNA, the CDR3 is TGTGCCAGTAGTATAAAAACTAGCGGGGCGGCCTACAATGAGCAGTTCTTC. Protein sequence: CASSIKTSGAAYNEQFF.